The clone carrying this T cell receptor beta chain was recorded at least ten times. This specimen belongs to a study of T cells after yellow fever vaccination. For the study at large: The SMART-Seq v4 Ultra Low Input method served to prepare the low-cell-number fractions.

V lost 8 bases and J lost 6; bases outside the gene matches: 13. The CDR3 consists of 15 residues. CDR1 is MNHEY, CDR2 SVGEGT, per germline. TCRdb analysed the 5' RACE reads with MiXCR anew, one entry per CDR3 protein. The sample consists of under 150,000 distinct CDR3 sequences, about 8% of them appearing once. The receptor was derived from a man between 25 and 39 years old who received the YFV17D yellow fever vaccine. The J gene is TRBJ2-7, the V gene TRBV6-2 or TRBV6-3; 10 positions agree with TRBD2. The sample in question was CD4+ T cells sorted from PBMCs, obtained 5 days after the yellow fever booster vaccination. The CDR3 loop reads CASGDSSGRVVEQYF. Here the CDR3 DNA reads TGTGCCAGCGGCGACTCTAGCGGGAGAGTGGTCGAGCAGTACTTC.